The clone carrying this TCR beta chain was found a few times. Its antigen is currently unknown. There are 20 residues in the CDR3. Germline lookup yields CDR1 LNHDA and CDR2 SQIVND (reference sequence). The V end was cut by 7 bases, the J end by 4 bases, with 34 bases between. From RNA transcripts, TCR beta CDR3 regions were amplified. TCR CDR3 underwent first-round RT-PCR with the HTBI primer set. TCRdb used MiXCR to reprocess the multiplex PCR reads, holding one entry per CDR3 protein. The repertoire includes fewer than 450,000 distinct CDR3 sequences, around 20% of them detected once, and over 35% sits in the top ten. The record originates from a study of T cells in Graves' hyperthyroidism and ophthalmopathy. Exclusions: uncontrolled infection, other autoimmune disease, pregnancy, lactation. Points from the study as a whole: The model anticipated ophthalmopathy a median about six months pre-onset.

Sequenced sample: blood. The clonotype originates from a man in his late teens or twenties with Graves' ophthalmopathy. The rearrangement uses TRBV19 and TRBJ1-1; D perhaps matches TRBD1 (5 bases). The CDR3 protein is CASISAIGLFGTPGSTEAFF. Here the CDR3 DNA reads TGTGCCAGTATTTCAGCGATCGGGTTGTTCGGGACCCCTGGAAGCACTGAAGCTTTCTTT.